The clone carrying this T cell receptor (beta chain) was found many times. No antigen is known for it. TCRdb re-called the 5' RACE reads through MiXCR, storing one row per CDR3 protein. Found here are around 320,000 distinct CDR3 sequences, approximately 4.3% of them singletons; the top ten hold roughly 19%. This CDR3 contains 15 residues. Trimming took 8 bases from V and 4 from J, leaving 17 bases between them. In germline, CDR1 is MGHRA, CDR2 YSYEKL. The data belong to a study of T cells after yellow fever vaccination. Across the study: Those fractions that held only low numbers of cells were prepared using the SMART-Seq v4 Ultra Low Input RNA kit.

Study-wide points: Post-booster repertoires contained most primary-vaccination clones again (roughly 96% CD4, 88% CD8). By day 5 rather than day 15, the secondary response had peaked, though it was weaker.

This chain joins TRBV4-1 and TRBJ1-4; D is uncertain. This clonotype originated in a man between 18 and 29 years old who received the YFV17D yellow fever vaccine. The material was PBMCs, obtained 15 days after the yellow fever booster vaccination. CDR3 in amino acids: CASLNPGSGNEKLFF. The CDR3 DNA follows: TGCGCCAGCCTAAACCCCGGGTCAGGTAATGAAAAACTGTTTTTT.